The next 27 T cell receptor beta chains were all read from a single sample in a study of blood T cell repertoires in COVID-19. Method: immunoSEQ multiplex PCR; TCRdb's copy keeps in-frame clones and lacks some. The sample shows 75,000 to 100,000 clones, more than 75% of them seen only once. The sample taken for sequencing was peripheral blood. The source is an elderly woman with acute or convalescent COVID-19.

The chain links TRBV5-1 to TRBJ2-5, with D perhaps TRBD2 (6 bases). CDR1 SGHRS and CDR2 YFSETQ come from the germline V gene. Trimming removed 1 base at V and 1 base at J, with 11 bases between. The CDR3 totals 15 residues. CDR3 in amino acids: CASSLTGGGQETQYF. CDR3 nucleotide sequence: TGCGCCAGCAGCTTGACCGGGGGTGGCCAAGAGACCCAGTACTTC.

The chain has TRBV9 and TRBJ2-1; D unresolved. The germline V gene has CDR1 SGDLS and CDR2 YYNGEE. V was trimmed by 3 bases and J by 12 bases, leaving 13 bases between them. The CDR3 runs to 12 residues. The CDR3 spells CASSETGGSQFF. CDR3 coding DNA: TGTGCCAGCAGCGAGACTGGCGGTTCGCAGTTCTTC.

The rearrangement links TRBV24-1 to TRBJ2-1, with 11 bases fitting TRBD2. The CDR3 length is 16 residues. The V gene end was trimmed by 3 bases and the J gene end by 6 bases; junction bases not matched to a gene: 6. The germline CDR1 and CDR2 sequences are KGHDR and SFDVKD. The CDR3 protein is CATSDPIGTSGNEQFF. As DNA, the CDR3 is TGTGCCACCAGTGATCCGATCGGGACTAGCGGCAATGAGCAGTTCTTC.

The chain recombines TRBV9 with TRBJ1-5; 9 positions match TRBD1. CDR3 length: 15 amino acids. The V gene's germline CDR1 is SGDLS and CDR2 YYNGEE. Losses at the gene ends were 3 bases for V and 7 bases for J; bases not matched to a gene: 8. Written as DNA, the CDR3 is TGTGCCAGCAGCGGAACAGGGGGCGTAGGCCAGCCCCAGCATTTT. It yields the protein CASSGTGGVGQPQHF.

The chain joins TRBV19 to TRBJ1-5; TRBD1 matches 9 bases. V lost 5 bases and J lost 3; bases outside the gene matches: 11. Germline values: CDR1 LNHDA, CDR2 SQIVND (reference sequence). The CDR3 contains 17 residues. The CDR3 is CASSPSSGTGSNQPQHF. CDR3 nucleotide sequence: TGTGCCAGTAGTCCTAGCTCCGGGACAGGGTCCAATCAGCCCCAGCATTTT.

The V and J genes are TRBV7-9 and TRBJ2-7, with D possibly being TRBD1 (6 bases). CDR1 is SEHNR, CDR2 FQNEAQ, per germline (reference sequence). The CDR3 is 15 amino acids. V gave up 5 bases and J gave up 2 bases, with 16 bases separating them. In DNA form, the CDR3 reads TGTGCCAGCAGCCACGGACAGAGAAATACCTACGAGCAGTACTTC. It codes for CASSHGQRNTYEQYF.

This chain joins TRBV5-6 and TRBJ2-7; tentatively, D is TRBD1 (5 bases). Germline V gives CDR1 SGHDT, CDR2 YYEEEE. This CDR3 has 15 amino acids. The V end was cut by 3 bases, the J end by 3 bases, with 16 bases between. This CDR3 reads CASSSAGQGDYEQYF. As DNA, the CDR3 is TGTGCCAGCAGCTCGGCAGGGCAGGGCGACTACGAGCAGTACTTC.

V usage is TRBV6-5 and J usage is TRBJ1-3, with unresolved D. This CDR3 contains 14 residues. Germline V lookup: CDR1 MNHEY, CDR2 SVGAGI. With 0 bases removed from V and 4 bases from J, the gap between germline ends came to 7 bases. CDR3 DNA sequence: TGTGCCAGCAGTTACTCGAACGAGGGAAACACCATATATTTT. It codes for CASSYSNEGNTIYF.

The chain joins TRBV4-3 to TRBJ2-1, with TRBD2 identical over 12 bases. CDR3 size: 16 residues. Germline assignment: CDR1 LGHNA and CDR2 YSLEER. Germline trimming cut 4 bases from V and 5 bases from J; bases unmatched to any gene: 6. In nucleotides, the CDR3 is TGCGCCAGCAGCCTACGACTAGCGGGGGCCCACAATGAGCAGTTCTTC. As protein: CASSLRLAGAHNEQFF.

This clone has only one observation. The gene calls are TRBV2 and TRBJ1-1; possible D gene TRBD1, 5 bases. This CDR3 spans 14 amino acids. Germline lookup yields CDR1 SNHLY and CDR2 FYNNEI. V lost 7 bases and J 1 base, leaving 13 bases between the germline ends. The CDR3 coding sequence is TGTGCCAGCATCATATGGGGCGGGAACACTGAAGCTTTCTTT. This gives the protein CASIIWGGNTEAFF.

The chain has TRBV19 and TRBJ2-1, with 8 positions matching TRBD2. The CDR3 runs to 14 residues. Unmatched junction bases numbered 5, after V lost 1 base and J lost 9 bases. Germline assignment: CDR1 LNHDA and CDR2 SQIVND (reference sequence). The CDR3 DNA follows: TGTGCCAGTAGTATAGCGGGGGGGCGCACTGAGCAGTTCTTC. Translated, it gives CASSIAGGRTEQFF.

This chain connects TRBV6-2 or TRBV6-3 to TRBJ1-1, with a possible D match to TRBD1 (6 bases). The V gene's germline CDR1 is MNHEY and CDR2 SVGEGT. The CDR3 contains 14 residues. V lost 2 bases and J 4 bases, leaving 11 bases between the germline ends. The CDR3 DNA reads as TGTGCCAGCAGTTACCAGGGGTTTATCACTGAAGCTTTCTTT. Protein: CASSYQGFITEAFF.

The chain's CDR3 is CATQLFGQPQHF. For the CDR3, the DNA is TGTGCCACCCAACTCTTCGGGCAGCCCCAGCATTTT. The genes are TRBV19 and TRBJ1-5; no clear D gene. The germline V gene encodes CDR1 LNHDA and CDR2 SQIVND (reference sequence). There are 12 residues in the CDR3. V was cut by 10 bases and J by 7 bases, with 14 bases left in between.

Here the CDR3 reads CAISALGDEQFF. CDR3 nucleotide sequence: TGTGCCATCTCAGCCCTCGGGGATGAGCAGTTCTTC. V is TRBV10-3 and J is TRBJ2-1; D might be TRBD2 (5 bases). This CDR3 has 12 amino acids. The ends were cut back, 8 bases at V and 8 bases at J, with 13 bases in the middle. Germline CDR1 reads ENHRY; CDR2 reads SYGVKD.

The DNA for the CDR3 is TGTGCCAGCTCACCGAAGGGGGATACGCAGTATTTT. It specifies CASSPKGDTQYF. The chain combines TRBV18 with TRBJ2-3; weak D call: TRBD1 (5 bases). This CDR3 contains 12 residues. Germline V lookup: CDR1 KGHSH, CDR2 LQKENI. The V and J ends lost 3 bases and 6 bases respectively, with 7 bases between them.

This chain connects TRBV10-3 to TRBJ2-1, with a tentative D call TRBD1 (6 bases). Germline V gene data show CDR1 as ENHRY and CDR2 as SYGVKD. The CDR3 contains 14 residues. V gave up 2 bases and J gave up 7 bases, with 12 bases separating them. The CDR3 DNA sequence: TGTGCCATCAGTGAGGCAGGGGAGTTAAATGAGCAGTTCTTC. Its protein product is CAISEAGELNEQFF.

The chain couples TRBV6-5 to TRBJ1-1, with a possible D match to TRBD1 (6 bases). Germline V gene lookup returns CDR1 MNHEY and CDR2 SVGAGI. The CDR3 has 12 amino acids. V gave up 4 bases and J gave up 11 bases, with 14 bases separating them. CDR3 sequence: CASSLSTGQAFF. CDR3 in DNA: TGTGCCAGCAGTTTAAGTACAGGGCAGGCTTTCTTT.

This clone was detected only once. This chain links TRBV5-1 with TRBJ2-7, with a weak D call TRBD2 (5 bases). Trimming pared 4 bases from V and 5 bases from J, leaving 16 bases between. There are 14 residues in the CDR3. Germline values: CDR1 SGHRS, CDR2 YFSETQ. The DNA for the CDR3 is TGCGCCAGCAGCCTCTCCGACCCGGAGGACGAGCAGTACTTC. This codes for CASSLSDPEDEQYF.

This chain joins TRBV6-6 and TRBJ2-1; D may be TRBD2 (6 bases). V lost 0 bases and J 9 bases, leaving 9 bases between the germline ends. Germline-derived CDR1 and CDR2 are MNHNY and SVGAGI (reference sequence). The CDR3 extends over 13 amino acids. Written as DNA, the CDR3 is TGTGCCAGCAGTTACTCACGGGACTTTGAGCAGTTCTTC. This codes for CASSYSRDFEQFF.

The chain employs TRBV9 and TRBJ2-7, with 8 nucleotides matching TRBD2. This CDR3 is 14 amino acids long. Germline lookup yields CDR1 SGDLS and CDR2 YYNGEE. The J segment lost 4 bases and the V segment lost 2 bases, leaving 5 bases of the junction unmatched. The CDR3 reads CASSVGLGTYEQYF. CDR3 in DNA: TGTGCCAGCAGCGTGGGACTAGGGACGTACGAGCAGTACTTC.

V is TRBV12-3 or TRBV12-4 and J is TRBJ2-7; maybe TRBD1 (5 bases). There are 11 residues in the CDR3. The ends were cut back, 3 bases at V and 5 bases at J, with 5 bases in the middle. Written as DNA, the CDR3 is TGTGCCAGCAGTTTGACAGACGAGCAGTACTTC. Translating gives CASSLTDEQYF.

CDR3 sequence (DNA): TGTGCCAGCAGCCAAGGACAGGGATGGGAACAGCCCCAGCATTTT. Translating it yields CASSQGQGWEQPQHF. The V gene is TRBV3-1 (or the pseudogene TRBV3-2), the J gene TRBJ1-5, with TRBD1 matching over 7 bases. The ends lost 1 base at V and 7 bases at J; junction bases unmatched: 7. The germline gives CDR1 LGHDT, CDR2 YNNKEL (reference sequence). The CDR3 is made up of 15 amino acids.

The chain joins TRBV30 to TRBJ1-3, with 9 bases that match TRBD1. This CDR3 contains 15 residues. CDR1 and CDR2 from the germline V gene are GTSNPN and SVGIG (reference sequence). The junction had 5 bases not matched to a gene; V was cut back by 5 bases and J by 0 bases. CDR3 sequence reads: CAWGQGFSSGNTIYF. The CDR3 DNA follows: TGTGCCTGGGGACAGGGGTTCTCCTCTGGAAACACCATATATTTT.

CDR3 in DNA: TGTGCCAGCAGCTCTTCCCTCTACGAGCAGTACTTC. Its translation is CASSSSLYEQYF. The V call is TRBV5-5, the J call TRBJ2-7; no clear D gene. Germline V gives CDR1 SGHKS, CDR2 YYEKEE (reference sequence). The CDR3 has 12 amino acids. Trimming cost V 3 bases and J 3 bases, with 7 bases left between them. Full variable domain (missing parts from reference TRBV5-5 and TRBJ2-7): DAGVTQSPTHLIKTRGQQVTLRCSPISGHKSVSWYQQVLGQGPQFIFQYYEKEERGRGNFPDRFSARQFPNYSSELNVNALLLGDSALYLCASSSSLYEQYFGPGTRLTVT.

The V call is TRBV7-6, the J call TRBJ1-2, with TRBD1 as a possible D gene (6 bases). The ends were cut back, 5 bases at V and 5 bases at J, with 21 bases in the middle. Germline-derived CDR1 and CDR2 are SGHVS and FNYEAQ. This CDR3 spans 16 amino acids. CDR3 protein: CASSPGQSRGSYGYTF. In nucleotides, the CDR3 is TGTGCCAGCAGCCCCGGACAGTCGCGAGGGAGTTATGGCTACACCTTC. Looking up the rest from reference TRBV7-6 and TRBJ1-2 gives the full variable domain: GAGVSQSPRYKVTKRGQDVALRCDPISGHVSLYWYRQALGQGPEFLTYFNYEAQQDKSGLPNDRFSAERPEGSISTLTIQRTEQRDSAMYRCASSPGQSRGSYGYTFGSGTRLTVV.

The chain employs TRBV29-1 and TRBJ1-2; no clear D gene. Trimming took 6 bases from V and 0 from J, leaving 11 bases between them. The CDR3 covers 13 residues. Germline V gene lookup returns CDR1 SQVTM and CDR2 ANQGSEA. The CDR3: CSVSQSPNYGYTF. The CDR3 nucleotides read TGCAGCGTGTCACAATCTCCTAACTATGGCTACACCTTC.

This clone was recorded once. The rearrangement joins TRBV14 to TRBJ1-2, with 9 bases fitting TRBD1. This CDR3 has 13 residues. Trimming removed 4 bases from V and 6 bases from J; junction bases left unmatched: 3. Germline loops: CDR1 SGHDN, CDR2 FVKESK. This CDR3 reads CASSRTGGHGYTF. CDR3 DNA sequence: TGTGCCAGCAGCCGAACAGGGGGCCATGGCTACACCTTC. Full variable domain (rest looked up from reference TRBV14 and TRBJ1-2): EAGVTQFPSHSVIEKGQTVTLRCDPISGHDNLYWYRRVMGKEIKFLLHFVKESKQDESGMPNNRFLAERTGGTYSTLKVQPAELEDSGVYFCASSRTGGHGYTFGSGTRLTVV.